The 5 T cell receptor beta chains in this list originate from one sample, sequenced in a study of blood T cell repertoires in COVID-19. Clones were read by immunoSEQ multiplex PCR, and TCRdb kept only the in-frame ones, dropping some. The sample lists over 100,000 clones, over 70% occurring once. The sample was peripheral blood. The receptors were gathered from a human donor in a cohort sampled during active or convalescent COVID-19.

The V and J genes are TRBV6-5 and TRBJ2-5; 10 bases are a match to TRBD2. The length of the CDR3 is 15 residues. V lost 9 bases to trimming and J lost 5 bases; unmatched junction nucleotides: 12. From germline, CDR1 is MNHEY and CDR2 SVGAGI. The CDR3 here is CASSLGTSVYETQYF. For the CDR3, the DNA is TGTGCCAGTTCGCTCGGGACTAGCGTTTACGAGACCCAGTACTTC.

The CDR3 is CASSYPGQGGAYEQYF. CDR3 DNA sequence: TGTGCCAGCAGTTACCCTGGACAGGGGGGAGCCTACGAGCAGTACTTC. The chain is built from TRBV6-5 and TRBJ2-7; 10 nucleotides match TRBD1. The CDR3 totals 16 residues. Germline V gene sequence: CDR1 MNHEY, CDR2 SVGAGI. The V and J ends lost 2 bases and 2 bases, in that order; junction bases with no gene match: 6.

The rearrangement links TRBV9 to TRBJ1-3; possible D gene TRBD1, 5 bases. The germline gives CDR1 SGDLS, CDR2 YYNGEE. The V and J ends lost 0 bases and 6 bases respectively, with 16 bases between them. This CDR3 region has 16 residues. The CDR3 nucleotides read TGTGCCAGCAGCGTAGCAGTATGGGGCATAGAAAACACCATATATTTT. Its protein product is CASSVAVWGIENTIYF.

The chain has TRBV7-9 and TRBJ2-3, with 7 bases that match TRBD2. There are 15 residues in the CDR3. Germline lookup yields CDR1 SEHNR and CDR2 FQNEAQ (reference sequence). The J segment lost 1 base and the V segment lost 6 bases, leaving 7 bases of the junction unmatched. CDR3 sequence: CASSFSGWGTDTQYF. CDR3 coding DNA: TGTGCCAGCAGTTTTAGCGGGTGGGGCACAGATACGCAGTATTTT.

The chain employs TRBV4-3 and TRBJ2-7; a possible D gene is TRBD2 (6 bases). The V gene's germline CDR1 is LGHNA and CDR2 YSLEER. This CDR3 spans 16 amino acids. V was clipped by 2 bases and J by 0 bases, with 14 bases between them. The CDR3 nucleotides read TGCGCCAGCAGCCAATTACCAGCGGGTTCCTCCTACGAGCAGTACTTC. Translating it yields CASSQLPAGSSYEQYF.